The source of this T cell receptor beta chain is a study of molecular identifiers for immune sequencing clone quantification. CDR3 length: 17 residues. V was cut by 5 bases and J by 9 bases, with 28 bases left in between. Germline V CDR1 and CDR2: MNHEY, SMNVEV (reference sequence). Each CDR3 protein is one row after TCRdb ran MiXCR on the PCR reads. The sample has 60,000 to 70,000 distinct CDR3 sequences; about a sixth are singletons. This receptor was obtained from a human donor in good health. Some libraries in this study had Jurkat cell RNA spiked in. The sequencing sample was made of naive CD8+ T cells from blood, with Jurkat cell RNA spiked in. The subset was: FACS-sorted CD8+CD4-CCR7+CD45RA+ naive T cells. The V call is TRBV27, the J call TRBJ1-1, with no clear D. The CDR3 DNA sequence: TGTGCCAGCAGTGCAATCCAAGCAGTCGGCGCCGGGTATAAAGCTTTCTTT. Its translation: CASSAIQAVGAGYKAFF.